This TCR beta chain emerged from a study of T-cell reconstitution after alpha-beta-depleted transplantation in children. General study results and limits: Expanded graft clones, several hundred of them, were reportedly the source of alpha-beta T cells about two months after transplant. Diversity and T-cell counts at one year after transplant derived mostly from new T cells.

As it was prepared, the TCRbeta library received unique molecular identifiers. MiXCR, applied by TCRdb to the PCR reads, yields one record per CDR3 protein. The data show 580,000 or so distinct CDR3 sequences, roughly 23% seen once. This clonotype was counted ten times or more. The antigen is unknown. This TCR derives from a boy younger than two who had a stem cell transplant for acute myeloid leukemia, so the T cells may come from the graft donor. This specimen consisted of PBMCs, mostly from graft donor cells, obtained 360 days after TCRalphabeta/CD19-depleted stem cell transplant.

The CDR3 DNA sequence: TGCAGTGCCAACAAACAGGGTTTGGAGACCCAGTACTTC. Translating gives CSANKQGLETQYF. The gene calls are TRBV20-1 and TRBJ2-5, with D maybe TRBD1 (6 bases). From germline, CDR1 is DFQATT and CDR2 SNEGSKA (reference sequence). Trimming took 6 bases from V and 5 from J, leaving 16 bases between them. This CDR3 spans 13 amino acids.